This paragraph covers one TCR beta chain sequence. The data are from a study of control samples from healthy donors and cancer patients. The table came from immunoSEQ multiplex PCR; TCRdb's copy has only in-frame clones and leaves some out. Here the sample spans about 200,000 clones, about 91% being singletons. The sample comprised blood. The origin of this receptor is a young man in good health.

DNA of the CDR3: TGTGCCAGCAGCGTAGCAAGCTACGGCTACACCTTC. Encoded protein: CASSVASYGYTF. This rearrangement joins TRBV9 to TRBJ1-2, with no clear D. CDR1 and CDR2 from the germline V gene are SGDLS and YYNGEE. There are 12 residues in the CDR3. The V and J ends lost 0 bases and 8 bases respectively, with 8 bases between them.